This passage covers 10 T cell receptor beta chains from one sample sequenced in a study of T cell responses to AZD1222 COVID-19 vaccine. Produced via immunoSEQ multiplex PCR; TCRdb's table is partial and in-frame only. Of about 29,000 clones listed, 93% are singletons. The sequenced sample was peripheral blood, obtained on day 0 of AZD1222 vaccination. The source of these receptors is an adult in good health.

The chain employs TRBV3-1 (or the pseudogene TRBV3-2) and TRBJ1-3, with TRBD1 matching 8 bases. Germline-derived CDR1 and CDR2 are LGHDT and YNNKEL (reference sequence). This CDR3 region has 16 residues. Trimming removed 4 bases from V and 0 bases from J; junction bases left unmatched: 5. The CDR3 DNA is TGTGCCAGCAGCCGGGGACAGGTTTACTCTGGAAACACCATATATTTT. Protein: CASSRGQVYSGNTIYF.

In regard to this clone: One junction end does not reproduce the germline sequence, and a read error may be involved. V and J are TRBV7-7 and TRBJ2-5; tentative D call: TRBD2 (6 bases). The CDR3 covers 15 residues. Per germline, CDR1 SSHAT and CDR2 FNYEAQ (reference sequence). The CDR3 here is CASSTSGTPKETQYF. CDR3 bases: TGTGCTAGCAGCACCTCCGGGACTCCCAAAGAGACCCAGTACTTC.

DNA for the CDR3: TGTGCCAGCAGCAAACCACCGACAGGGGGTATCGACGGGGAGCTGTTTTTT. Its protein product is CASSKPPTGGIDGELFF. The chain joins TRBV21-1 to TRBJ2-2; TRBD1 is taken as the D call from the table, unchecked against the DNA. TRBV21-1 is classified as a pseudogene. This CDR3 has 17 residues.

The rearrangement uses TRBV4-3 and TRBJ2-1; no reliable D call. This CDR3 comprises 15 residues. The V gene lost 1 base and the J gene lost 4 bases, with 11 bases spanning the gap. CDR1 and CDR2 (germline): LGHNA, YSLEER. The CDR3 is CASSQAWPEYNEQFF. In DNA form, the CDR3 reads TGCGCCAGCAGCCAAGCATGGCCCGAGTACAATGAGCAGTTCTTC.

This chain uses TRBV19 with TRBJ2-3; D is perhaps TRBD2 (5 bases). Germline CDR1 and CDR2: LNHDA and SQIVND (reference sequence). The CDR3 covers 14 residues. The ends were cut back, 5 bases at V and 6 bases at J, with 15 bases in the middle. The CDR3 DNA reads as TGTGCCAGTAGTGTCCCCGGGATGGGGGATACGCAGTATTTT. Amino acids: CASSVPGMGDTQYF.

The chain has TRBV6-2 or TRBV6-3 and TRBJ2-7; the D is unclear. Germline V CDR1 and CDR2: MNHEY, SVGEGT. Trimming shortened V by 3 bases and J by 2 bases, and 8 bases separated the two germline ends. The CDR3 sequence is 13 residues long. CDR3 in amino acids: CASSYWQTYEQYF. The DNA of the CDR3 is TGTGCCAGCAGTTATTGGCAGACCTACGAGCAGTACTTC.

The CDR3 loop reads CASSLKRLPNSYNEQFF. DNA for the CDR3: TGTGCCAGCAGTTTGAAGCGACTACCCAACTCCTACAATGAGCAGTTCTTC. The V gene is TRBV27, the J gene TRBJ2-1; D perhaps matches TRBD2 (5 bases). The CDR3 length is 17 residues. The V end was cut by 3 bases, the J end by 0 bases, with 15 bases between. The germline V gene has CDR1 MNHEY and CDR2 SMNVEV (reference sequence).

This chain links TRBV5-1 with TRBJ1-6; 10 nucleotides match TRBD1. From germline, CDR1 is SGHRS and CDR2 YFSETQ. The CDR3 has 14 amino acids. Losses at the gene ends were 4 bases for V and 8 bases for J; bases not matched to a gene: 3. In DNA form, the CDR3 reads TGCGCCAGCAGCCCCGGACAGGGGGATTCACCCCTCCACTTT. Protein: CASSPGQGDSPLHF. Supplemented by reference TRBV5-1 and TRBJ1-6, the full variable domain reads KAGVTQTPRYLIKTRGQQVTLSCSPISGHRSVSWYQQTPGQGLQFLFEYFSETQRNKGNFPGRFSGRQFSNSRSEMNVSTLELGDSALYLCASSPGQGDSPLHFGNGTRLTVT.

In nucleotides, the CDR3 is TGTGCCAGCAGCCAGACTAGTACCCAGTACTTC. Translation: CASSQTSTQYF. This rearrangement joins TRBV3-1 (or the pseudogene TRBV3-2) to TRBJ2-5, with a weak D call TRBD2 (6 bases). Between the trimmed V and J ends, which lost 3 bases and 8 bases, there was a span of 7 bases. The CDR3 length is 11 residues. Germline V lookup: CDR1 LGHDT, CDR2 YNNKEL (reference sequence).

V and J are TRBV9 and TRBJ2-7, with 10 bases aligning to TRBD1. Germline values: CDR1 SGDLS, CDR2 YYNGEE. After removal of 4 bases from V and 2 bases from J, the junction contained 3 bases not matched to a gene. The CDR3 covers 14 residues. CDR3 in amino acids: CASSHGQGAYEQYF. The CDR3 DNA follows: TGTGCCAGCAGCCACGGACAGGGGGCCTACGAGCAGTACTTC.